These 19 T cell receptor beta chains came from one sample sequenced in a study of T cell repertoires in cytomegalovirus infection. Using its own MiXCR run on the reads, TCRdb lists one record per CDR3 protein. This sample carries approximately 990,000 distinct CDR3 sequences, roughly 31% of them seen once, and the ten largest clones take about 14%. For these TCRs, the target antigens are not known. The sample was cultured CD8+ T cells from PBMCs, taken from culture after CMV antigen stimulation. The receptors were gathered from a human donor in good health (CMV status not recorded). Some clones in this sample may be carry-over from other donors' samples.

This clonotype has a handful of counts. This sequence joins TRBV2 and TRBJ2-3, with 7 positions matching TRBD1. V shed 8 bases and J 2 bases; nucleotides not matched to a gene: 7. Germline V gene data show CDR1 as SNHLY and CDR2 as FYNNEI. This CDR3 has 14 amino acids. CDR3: CASEGTDSTDTQYF. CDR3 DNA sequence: TGTGCCAGCGAGGGGACAGACTCCACAGATACGCAGTATTTT.

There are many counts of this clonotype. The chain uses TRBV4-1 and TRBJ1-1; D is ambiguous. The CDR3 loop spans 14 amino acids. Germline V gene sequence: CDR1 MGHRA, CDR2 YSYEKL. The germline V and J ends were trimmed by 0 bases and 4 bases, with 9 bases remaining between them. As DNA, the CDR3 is TGCGCCAGCAGCCAAGAGCCTGGAGGCACTGAAGCTTTCTTT. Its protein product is CASSQEPGGTEAFF.

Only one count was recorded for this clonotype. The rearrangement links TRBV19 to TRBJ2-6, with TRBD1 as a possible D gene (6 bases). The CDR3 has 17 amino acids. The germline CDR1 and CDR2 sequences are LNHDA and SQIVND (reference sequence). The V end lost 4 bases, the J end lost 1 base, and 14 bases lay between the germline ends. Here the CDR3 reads CASSRYRAPSGANVLTF. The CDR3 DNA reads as TGTGCCAGTAGTAGATACAGGGCCCCTTCTGGGGCCAACGTCCTGACTTTC.

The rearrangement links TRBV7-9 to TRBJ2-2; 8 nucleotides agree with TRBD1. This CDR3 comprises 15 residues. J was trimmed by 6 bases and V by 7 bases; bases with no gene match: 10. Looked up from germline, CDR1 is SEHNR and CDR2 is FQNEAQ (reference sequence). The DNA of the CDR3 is TGTGCCAGCACCGGACAGGGTTTAAACTCCGGGGAGCTGTTTTTT. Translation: CASTGQGLNSGELFF.

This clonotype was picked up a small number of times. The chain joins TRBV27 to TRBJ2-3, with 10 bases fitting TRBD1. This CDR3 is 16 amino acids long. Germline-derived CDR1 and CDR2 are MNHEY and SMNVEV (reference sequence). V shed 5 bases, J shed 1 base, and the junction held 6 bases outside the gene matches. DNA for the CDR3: TGTGCCAGCAGTGGATCCGGGACAGGGGGCACAGATACGCAGTATTTT. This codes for CASSGSGTGGTDTQYF.

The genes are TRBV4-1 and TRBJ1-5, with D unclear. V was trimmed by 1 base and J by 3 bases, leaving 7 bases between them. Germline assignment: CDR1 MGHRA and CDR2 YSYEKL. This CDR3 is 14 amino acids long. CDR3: CASSQAGDNQPQHF. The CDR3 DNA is TGCGCCAGCAGCCAAGCCGGGGACAATCAGCCCCAGCATTTT.

CDR3 DNA: TGTGCCAGCAGCTCCCGACAAGATCCACCGAGGCAAGAGACCCAGTACTTC. Its translation: CASSSRQDPPRQETQYF. The V gene is TRBV11-2, the J gene TRBJ2-5; unclear D gene. The CDR3 has 17 amino acids. Trimming removed 4 bases at V and 2 bases at J, with 20 bases between. CDR1 is SGHAT, CDR2 FQNNGV, per germline.

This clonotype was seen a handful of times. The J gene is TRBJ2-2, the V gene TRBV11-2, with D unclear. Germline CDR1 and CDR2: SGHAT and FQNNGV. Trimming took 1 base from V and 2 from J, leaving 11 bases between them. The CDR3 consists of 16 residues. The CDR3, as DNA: TGTGCCAGCAGCTTAGTAACCTTCGGCAACACCGGGGAGCTGTTTTTT. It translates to CASSLVTFGNTGELFF. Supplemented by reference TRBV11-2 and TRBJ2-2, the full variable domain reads EAGVAQSPRYKIIEKRQSVAFWCNPISGHATLYWYQQILGQGPKLLIQFQNNGVVDDSQLPKDRFSAERLKGVDSTLKIQPAKLEDSAVYLCASSLVTFGNTGELFFGEGSRLTVL.

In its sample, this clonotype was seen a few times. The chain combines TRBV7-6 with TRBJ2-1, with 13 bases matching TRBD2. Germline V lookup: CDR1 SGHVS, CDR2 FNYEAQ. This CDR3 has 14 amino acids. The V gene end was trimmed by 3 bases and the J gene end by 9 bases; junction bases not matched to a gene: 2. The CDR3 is CASSFGLAGVEQFF. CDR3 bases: TGTGCCAGCAGCTTCGGACTAGCGGGGGTTGAGCAGTTCTTC. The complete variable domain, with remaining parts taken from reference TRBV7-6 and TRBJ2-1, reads GAGVSQSPRYKVTKRGQDVALRCDPISGHVSLYWYRQALGQGPEFLTYFNYEAQQDKSGLPNDRFSAERPEGSISTLTIQRTEQRDSAMYRCASSFGLAGVEQFFGPGTRLTVL.

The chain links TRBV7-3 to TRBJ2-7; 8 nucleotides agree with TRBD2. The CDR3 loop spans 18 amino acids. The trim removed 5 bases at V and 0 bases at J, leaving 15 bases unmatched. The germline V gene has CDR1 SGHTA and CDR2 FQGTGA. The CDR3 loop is CASSTKPNSGVSSYEQYV. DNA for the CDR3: TGTGCCAGCAGCACAAAACCAAATAGCGGGGTCAGCTCCTACGAGCAGTACGTC.

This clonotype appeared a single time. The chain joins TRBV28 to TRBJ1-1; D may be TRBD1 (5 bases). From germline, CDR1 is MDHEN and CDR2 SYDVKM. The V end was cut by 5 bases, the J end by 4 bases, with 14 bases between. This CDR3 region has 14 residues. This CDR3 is CASSRKPGVTEAFF. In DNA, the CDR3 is TGTGCCAGCAGTAGGAAACCGGGGGTCACTGAAGCTTTCTTT.

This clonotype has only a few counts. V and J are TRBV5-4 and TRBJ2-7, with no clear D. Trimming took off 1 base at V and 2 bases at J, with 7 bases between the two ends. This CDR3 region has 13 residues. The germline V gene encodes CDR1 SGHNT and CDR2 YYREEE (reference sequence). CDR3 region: CASSLNQPYEQYF. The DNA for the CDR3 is TGTGCCAGCAGCTTGAACCAGCCCTACGAGCAGTACTTC.

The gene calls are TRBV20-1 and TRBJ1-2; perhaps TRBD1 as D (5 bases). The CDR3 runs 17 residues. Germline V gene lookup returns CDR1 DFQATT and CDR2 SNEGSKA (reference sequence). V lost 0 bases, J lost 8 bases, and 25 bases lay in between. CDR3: CSARELGPGEWSGGYTF. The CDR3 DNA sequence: TGCAGTGCTAGAGAATTGGGGCCGGGGGAGTGGTCGGGAGGCTACACCTTC.

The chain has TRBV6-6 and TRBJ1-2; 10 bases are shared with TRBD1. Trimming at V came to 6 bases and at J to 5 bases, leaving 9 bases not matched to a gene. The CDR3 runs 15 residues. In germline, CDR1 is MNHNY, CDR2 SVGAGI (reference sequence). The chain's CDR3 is CASSLGGQGMYGYTF. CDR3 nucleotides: TGTGCCAGCAGCCTAGGGGGACAGGGGATGTATGGCTACACCTTC.

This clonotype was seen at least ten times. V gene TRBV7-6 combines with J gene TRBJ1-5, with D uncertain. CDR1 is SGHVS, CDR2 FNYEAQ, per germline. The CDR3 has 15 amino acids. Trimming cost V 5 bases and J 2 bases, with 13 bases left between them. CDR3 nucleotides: TGTGCCAGCAGCCCAAATGGGTACGGCAATCAGCCCCAGCATTTT. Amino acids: CASSPNGYGNQPQHF.

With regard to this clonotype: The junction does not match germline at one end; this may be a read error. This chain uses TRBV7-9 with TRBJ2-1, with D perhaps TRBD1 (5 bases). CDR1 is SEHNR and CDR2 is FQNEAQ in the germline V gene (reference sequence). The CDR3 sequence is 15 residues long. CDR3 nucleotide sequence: TGTGCTAGCAGCTTAAGTCAGGGAAATTACAATGAGCAGTTCTTC. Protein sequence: CASSLSQGNYNEQFF.

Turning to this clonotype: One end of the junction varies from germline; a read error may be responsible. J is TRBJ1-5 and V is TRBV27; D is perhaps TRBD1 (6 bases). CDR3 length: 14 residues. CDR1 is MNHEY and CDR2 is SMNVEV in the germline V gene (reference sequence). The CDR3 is CASGLGGVNQPQHF. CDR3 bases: TGTGCCAGCGGTTTGGGGGGCGTCAATCAGCCCCAGCATTTT.

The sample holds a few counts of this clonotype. For the CDR3, the DNA is TGTGCCAGCAGCTCCAGAGACAGTGTGGAGTACGTC. Translated, it gives CASSSRDSVEYV. V usage is TRBV7-9 and J usage is TRBJ2-7, with D maybe TRBD1 (5 bases). Germline V gene sequence: CDR1 SEHNR, CDR2 FQNEAQ (reference sequence). The V and J ends lost 4 bases and 11 bases respectively, with 15 bases between them. CDR3 size: 12 residues.

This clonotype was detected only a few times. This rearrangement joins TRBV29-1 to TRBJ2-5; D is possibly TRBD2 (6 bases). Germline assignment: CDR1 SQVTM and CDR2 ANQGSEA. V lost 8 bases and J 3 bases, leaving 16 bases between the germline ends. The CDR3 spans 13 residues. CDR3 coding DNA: TGCAGCTCCGTGGGCAGGGAGGAAGAGACCCAGTACTTC. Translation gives CSSVGREEETQYF. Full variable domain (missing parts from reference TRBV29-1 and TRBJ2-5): SAVISQKPSRDICQRGTSLTIQCQVDSQVTMMFWYRQQPGQSLTLIATANQGSEATYESGFVIDKFPISRPNLTFSTLTVSNMSPEDSSIYLCSSVGREEETQYFGPGTRLLVL.